This T cell receptor (beta chain) comes out of a study of control samples from healthy donors and cancer patients (dated by TCRdb to about 2020). On this clone: There is no known antigen for this receptor. Base qualities are not at hand, and no much larger clone is one base apart.

The CDR3 holds 12 amino acids from the cysteine to the phenylalanine. Just the 36-base CDR3 DNA is kept, in frame starting at base 1. V is pared back by 9 bases and J by 7 bases, with 10 bases lying between the germline termini. According to the germline V gene, CDR1 reads MNHEY and CDR2 reads SVGAGI. The library was built by means of the immunoSEQ multiplex PCR assay. TCRdb took this table from immuneACCESS and kept in-frame rearrangements with V and J called. Such tables lack part of the clones; where checked against another copy, unresolved V genes explain under half of the gap, and the rest is unexplained. For this sample the table gives 200,000 to 250,000 clones, of which roughly 94% were detected only once. The ten largest account for about 1.6% of the sample.

The TCR originated in a man aged 50 to 59 in good health. The chain was built from TRBV6-5 and TRBJ1-6; the D gene is perhaps TRBD1, from 6 matching bases. Source material: blood. The CDR3 amino acid sequence is: CASTGSNSPLHF. The DNA sequence is as follows: TGTGCCAGTACAGGGTCAAATTCACCCCTCCACTTT.